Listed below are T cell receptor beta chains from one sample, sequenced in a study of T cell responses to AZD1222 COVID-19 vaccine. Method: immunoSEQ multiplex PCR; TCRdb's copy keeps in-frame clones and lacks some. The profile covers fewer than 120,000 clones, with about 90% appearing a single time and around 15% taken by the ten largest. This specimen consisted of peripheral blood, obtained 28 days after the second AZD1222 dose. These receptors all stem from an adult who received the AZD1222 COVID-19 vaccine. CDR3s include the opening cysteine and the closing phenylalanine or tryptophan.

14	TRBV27	CASWTRQGAYEQYF
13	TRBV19	CASMPGGDEKLFF
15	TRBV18	CASSPPDRPGEKLFF
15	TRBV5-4	CASSLVPGITDTQYF
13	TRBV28	CASSPTGNQPQHF
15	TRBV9	CASSVGTGVLDEQYF
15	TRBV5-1	CASSLVPGGNQPQHF
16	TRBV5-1	CASSPPGLAVTDTQYF
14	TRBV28	CASSSHGLGKPQHF
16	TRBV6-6	CASSPERQVSNQPQHF
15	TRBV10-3	CAIRPGTDSSYEQYF
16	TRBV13	CASSSLWQGSYYEQYF
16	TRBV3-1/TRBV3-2	CASSHDRTGSNTEAFF
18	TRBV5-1	CASSLGGSSGGYQETQYF
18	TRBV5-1	CASSPTPGGSGGNYGYTF
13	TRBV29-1	CSGVAGASDTQYF
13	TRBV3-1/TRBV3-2	CASSQGDNYEQYF
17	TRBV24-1	CATSETQESSYNSPLHF
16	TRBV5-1	CASSLAGGAYGNTIYF
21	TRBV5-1	CASSSGPTEPLQGASSYEQYF
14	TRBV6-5	CASSLGQRNQPQHF
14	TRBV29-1	CSVEERAANTEAFF